This note documents a single TCR beta chain sequence. The data are from a study of identical twins. TCRdb re-derived calls from the 5' RACE reads in MiXCR, one entry per CDR3 protein. The repertoire holds 1.5 million to 2 million distinct CDR3 sequences, with about 32% as singletons. The sequence derives from a newborn girl in good health. Material: cord blood.

The CDR3 sequence is CSAPKAPSSYNEQFF. CDR3 in DNA: TGCAGTGCTCCTAAAGCGCCGAGCTCCTACAATGAGCAGTTCTTC. The chain joins TRBV20-1 to TRBJ2-1; no reliable D call. The germline CDR1 and CDR2 sequences are DFQATT and SNEGSKA (reference sequence). V gave up 5 bases and J gave up 0 bases, with 14 bases separating them. There are 15 residues in the CDR3.